What follows describes a single T cell receptor beta chain. Its antigen remains unknown. In the ViraFEST assay, antigen-specific CD4+ clonotypes were identified by expansion after peptide-pool stimulation. Cells that had been cultured for 10 days were the source of isolated CD4+ T cells. Neither prior SARS-CoV-2 infection nor positive nucleocapsid antibodies were present in the vaccine recipients. TCRdb keeps only in-frame clones here, not all; method: immunoSEQ multiplex PCR. Of tens of thousands of clones in the sample, 55% to 75% were seen once. The germline gives CDR1 GTSNPN, CDR2 SVGIG (reference sequence). Between the trimmed V and J ends, which lost 2 bases and 8 bases, there was a span of 9 bases. The CDR3 runs 12 residues. These data come from a study of vaccination effects on CD4 cells after COVID-19. Study-wide findings and caveats: Clones of infection and vaccine origin contracted markedly late after vaccination.

Sequences were derived from CD4+ T cells from PBMCs cultured with SARS-CoV-2 spike peptides, sampled before COVID-19 vaccination. The chain combines TRBV30 with TRBJ1-4; D is ambiguous. The receptor was isolated from a human donor who received a COVID-19 vaccine. CDR3 in amino acids: CAWSWEGEKLFF. The CDR3 nucleotides read TGTGCCTGGAGTTGGGAGGGAGAAAAACTGTTTTTT.